This TCR beta chain was sequenced in a study of tumor-infiltrating lymphocytes in localized non-small cell lung cancer. Whole-study results and caveats: Tumor T-cell fraction from TCR sequencing was not associated with recurrence-free survival (p = 0.61).

Remarks on this clone: Antigen unknown.

Trimming left V 4 bases short and J 4 bases short, with 11 bases between. The germline CDR1 and CDR2 sequences are SGHRS and YFSETQ. The CDR3 is 14 residues long. Method: immunoSEQ multiplex PCR; TCRdb's copy keeps in-frame clones and lacks some. The sample comprises 9,300 or so clones, roughly 70% of which are singletons, and roughly 20% rests with the top ten. The rearrangement uses TRBV5-1 and TRBJ2-2, with D maybe TRBD2 (5 bases). Sequenced sample: lung tumor tissue. The source is a human donor with non-small cell lung cancer. CDR3 nucleotide sequence: TGCGCCAGCAGCCCCGGGGTCGTCACCGGGGAGCTGTTTTTT. Translation gives CASSPGVVTGELFF.